This T cell receptor beta chain appears in the sequencing data of a study of blood T cell repertoires in COVID-19. From germline, CDR1 is SGHTA and CDR2 FQGNSA. Trimming cost V 4 bases and J 1 base; bases outside gene matches: 1. CDR3 length equals 14 residues. The table came from immunoSEQ multiplex PCR; TCRdb's copy has only in-frame clones and leaves some out. The sample includes just over 350,000 clones, about 88% of them seen just once. This chain uses TRBV7-2 with TRBJ1-1, with 9 nucleotides matching TRBD1. The origin of this receptor is a woman aged 55-75 years with COVID-19, enrolled during active disease. The sequenced sample was peripheral blood. The CDR3 nucleotides are TGTGCCAGCAGCTGGACAGGGGCGAACACTGAAGCTTTCTTT. It encodes CASSWTGANTEAFF.